This T cell receptor beta chain was found in a study of T cells expressing NK-cell markers. Study-wide background: Sequenced donors, eight in total, included seven who were HCMV-seropositive and one who was seronegative.

UMIs were included in TCR beta cDNA generated by 5'RACE template switching. TCRdb re-called the 5' RACE reads and shows each CDR3 protein once, DNA omitted. The listing contains 350,000 to 450,000 distinct CDR3 sequences. Findings and caveats of the study: Where several donors were concerned, these clonotypes also led the CD3+CD56-NKG2C+ fraction. The contribution of dominant NKG2C+ clonotypes to CD8+ T cells in more than five donors was 1.0-7.0%.

In regard to this clonotype: Its cognate antigen is unknown.

Germline CDR1 and CDR2: LGHDT and YNNKEL (reference sequence). The CDR3 has 11 amino acids. The specimen sequenced was blood T cells: a sorted CD56 or NKG2C T cell subset, CD4+ or CD8+ T cells, or bulk PBMC T cells (not recorded which). The source of this sequence is a man aged 18-69 years in good health. The chain couples TRBV3-1 to TRBJ1-4. The CDR3 sequence is CASSQREKLFF.